The source of this TCR beta chain is a study of spatial heterogeneity in lung cancer. General study findings and limits: Tracking of tumor mutation counts was seen in expanded intratumoral alpha and beta TCR counts.

Every TCR cDNA molecule bore a unique molecular identifier. MiXCR, run by TCRdb on the 5' RACE reads, gives a single entry per CDR3 protein. The table has 2,800 or so distinct CDR3 sequences, approximately 54% seen once. There are 12 residues in the CDR3. CDR1 and CDR2 (germline): MNHEY, SVGEGT. The germline V and J ends were trimmed by 5 bases and 3 bases, with 8 bases remaining between them. This clonotype is a singleton in its sample. Its target is not known. Since the library was made to target alpha chains, this beta chain is a stray read and its abundance is not meaningful. The time point is: sample taken at primary tumor resection. The input material, whole RNA from tumor, nontumor lung or frozen PBMC, was sequenced unsorted.

The clonotype originates from a male donor with early-stage non-small cell lung cancer. The material was lung tumor tissue, obtained at surgery. The rearrangement joins TRBV6-2 or TRBV6-3 to TRBJ2-7; D gene unclear. The CDR3 DNA reads TGTGCCAGCAGTCCTACCTACTACGAGCAGTACTTC. Its protein product is CASSPTYYEQYF.